Listed below are T cell receptor beta chains from one sample, sequenced in a study of cytomegalovirus exposure and HLA in healthy donors. Measured with immunoSEQ multiplex PCR; TCRdb has only the in-frame clones, and not every one. The data contain over 150,000 clones, roughly 84% of them singletons. Sequenced input: PBMCs. The origin of the receptors is a human donor in good health. Each CDR3 is given with its conserved first and last residue. Fields, in order: D gene, J gene, V gene, CDR3 DNA, CDR3 protein. A D gene is named only where the DNA matches it firmly.

TRBD1	TRBJ1-1	TRBV5-1	TGCGCCAGCAGCGACAGGGACAGGGGGCGGACTGAAGCTTTCTTT	CASSDRDRGRTEAFF
TRBD2	TRBJ2-1	TRBV7-6	TGTGCCAGCAGCTTAGATCCCCCCCTAGCGGGAGAGCAGTTCTTC	CASSLDPPLAGEQFF
TRBD1	TRBJ1-1	TRBV5-8	TGTGCCAGCAGCCGTACATTATATACAGGGGTCGCCAGTTTGAACGCTGAAGCTTTCTTT	CASSRTLYTGVASLNAEAFF
TRBD2	TRBJ2-5	TRBV6-6	TGTGCCAGCCGCTCTAATAGCGGGGGGACGGGAGAGACCCAGTACTTC	CASRSNSGGTGETQYF
TRBD1	TRBJ2-3	TRBV7-2	TGTGCCAGCAGCTTCCGACAGGGAGTCGGGGCAGATACGCAGTATTTT	CASSFRQGVGADTQYF
TRBD1	TRBJ1-2	TRBV2	TGTGCCAGCAGTGTCCCAGGGGGTGGCCTCGGCTACACCTTC	CASSVPGGGLGYTF
.	TRBJ1-2	TRBV2	TGTGCCACGGCCAGGGGTCACTATGGCTACACCTTC	CATARGHYGYTF
TRBD1	TRBJ2-7	TRBV9	TGTGCCAGCAGCGAGGGACAGGCGAGCTACGAGCAGTACTTC	CASSEGQASYEQYF
.	TRBJ2-5	TRBV7-6	TGTGCCAGCAGCTCCACGGGACTCGCGGTCGAGACCCAGTACTTC	CASSSTGLAVETQYF
.	TRBJ2-7	TRBV11-1	TGTGCCAGCAGCTTAGGCCGCGGGCTCATATCTCCGGACGAGCAGTACTTC	CASSLGRGLISPDEQYF
TRBD1	TRBJ2-3	TRBV9	TGTGCCAGCGCGACAGGGGACACAGATACGCAGTATTTT	CASATGDTDTQYF
.	TRBJ2-1	TRBV5-1	TGCGCCAGCAGCTTGTCAGGGTCCTACAATGAGCAGTTCTTC	CASSLSGSYNEQFF
.	TRBJ2-6	TRBV7-9	TGTGCCAGCAGCTCGATATGGGCAGGTCTGAACTCTGGGGCCAACGTCCTGACTTTC	CASSSIWAGLNSGANVLTF
.	TRBJ2-5	TRBV5-6	TGTGCCAGCAGCTTGGGAAGGGGTTACCCCCAAGAGACCCAGTACTTC	CASSLGRGYPQETQYF
.	TRBJ1-2	TRBV5-1	TGCGCCAGCAGCTTGTACTCGTCCTATGGCTACACCTTC	CASSLYSSYGYTF
.	TRBJ2-3	TRBV5-4	TGTGCCAGCAGACCCACTAGCTGGGGGACAGATACGCAGTATTTT	CASRPTSWGTDTQYF